This T cell receptor beta chain was sequenced in a study of vaccination and CD4 T cells after COVID-19. Sequence data for DNA of cultured CD4+ T cells were generated by the Oncomine TCR Beta short-read assay. TCRdb reprocessed the PCR reads with MiXCR, giving one entry per CDR3 protein. The sample has 13,000 or so distinct CDR3 sequences, 25% to 35% seen once. This clonotype appeared a few times. Its antigen is not known. The CDR3 has 13 residues. V lost 9 bases and J lost 4, with 14 bases in between. Per germline, CDR1 LNHDA and CDR2 SQIVND (reference sequence). This sample's treatment: 10-day PBMC culture with coronavirus spike peptide pools or control peptides (ViraFEST assay).

The chain joins TRBV19 to TRBJ2-3; D is unclear. Specimen: CD4+ T cells from blood, cultured in vitro. The TCR was taken from a human donor who had recovered from COVID-19. The CDR3 here is CASRRKGADTQYF. CDR3 bases: TGTGCCAGCCGCCGTAAGGGCGCAGATACGCAGTATTTT.